Given below is one T cell receptor (beta chain) in context. What it recognizes is unknown. The source of the sample is a study of human T cells and chemical hapten exposure. Study-level information: Patches that contained 0.01% DPC were applied to the upper back and read at 6 days.

The time point is: patch test 2, 6 weeks after DPC sensitization. Described treatment: therapeutic diphenylcyclopropenone sensitization with weekly scalp DPC. Unfractionated whole blood yielded the extracted total RNA. Points from the study as a whole: While controls formed fewer of them, expanded TCRs formed significantly more large CDR3 similarity clusters.

MiXCR, applied by TCRdb to the RACE reads, yields one record per CDR3 protein. Found here are approximately 69,000 distinct CDR3 sequences, under 13% of them singletons; the top ten hold around 6.8%. CDR1 is DFQATT, CDR2 SNEGSKA, per germline (reference sequence). The CDR3 spans 13 residues. V lost 7 bases and J 2 bases, leaving 15 bases between the germline ends. The V and J genes are TRBV20-1 and TRBJ2-7; D ambiguous. The sample consisted of whole blood, taken in connection with sensitization to the hapten diphenylcyclopropenone (DPC). The sequence came from a woman aged 45-59 years with alopecia areata. Some clones in this sample may be carry-over from other donors' samples. CDR3 sequence: CSVYSGRAYEQYF. CDR3 sequence (DNA): TGCAGTGTCTATTCGGGTAGGGCCTACGAGCAGTACTTC.